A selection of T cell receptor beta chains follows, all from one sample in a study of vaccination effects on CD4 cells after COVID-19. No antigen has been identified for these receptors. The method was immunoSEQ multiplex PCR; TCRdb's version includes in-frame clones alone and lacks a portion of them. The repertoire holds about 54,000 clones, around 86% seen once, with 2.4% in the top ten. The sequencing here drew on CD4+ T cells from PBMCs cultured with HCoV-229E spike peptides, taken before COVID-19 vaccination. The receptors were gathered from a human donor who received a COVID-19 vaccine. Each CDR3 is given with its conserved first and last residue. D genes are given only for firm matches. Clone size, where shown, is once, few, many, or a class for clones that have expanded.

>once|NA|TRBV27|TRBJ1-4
CASRQGLANEKLFF
TGTGCCAGCAGGCAGGGACTCGCTAATGAAAAACTGTTTTTT
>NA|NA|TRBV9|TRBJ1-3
CASSVRAGSGNTIYF
TGTGCCAGCAGCGTAAGGGCAGGATCGGGAAACACCATATATTTT
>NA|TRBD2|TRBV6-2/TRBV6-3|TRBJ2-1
CASSSRTSGVIYNEQFF
TGTGCCAGCAGTTCCCGGACTAGCGGGGTGATCTACAATGAGCAGTTCTTC
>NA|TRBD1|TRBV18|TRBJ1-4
CASSQGGGVEKLFF
TGTGCCAGCTCCCAGGGAGGGGGCGTGGAAAAACTGTTTTTT
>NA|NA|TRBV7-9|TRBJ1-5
CASSYVGGAQHF
TGTGCCAGCAGTTATGTCGGGGGGGCCCAGCATTTT
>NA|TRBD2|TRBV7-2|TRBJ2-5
CASSLQSSGQETQYF
TGTGCCAGCAGCTTACAATCTAGCGGGCAAGAGACCCAGTACTTC
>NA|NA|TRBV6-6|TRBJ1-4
CASSYGAGSEKLFF
TGTGCCAGCAGCTATGGGGCAGGTAGTGAAAAACTGTTTTTT
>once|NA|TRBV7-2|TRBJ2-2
CASSLVGRGTGELFF
TGTGCCAGCAGCTTAGTCGGCAGGGGCACCGGGGAGCTGTTTTTT
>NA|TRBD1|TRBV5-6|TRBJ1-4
CASSTWTGLNEKLFF
TGTGCCAGCAGCACTTGGACAGGCCTTAATGAAAAACTGTTTTTT
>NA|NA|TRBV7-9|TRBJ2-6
CASSLDGVRVGANVLTF
TGTGCCAGCAGCTTAGACGGGGTCCGGGTAGGGGCCAACGTCCTGACTTTC
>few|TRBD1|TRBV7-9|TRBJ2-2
CASRPTGGIITGELFF
TGTGCCAGCCGCCCGACAGGGGGCATTATCACCGGGGAGCTGTTTTTT
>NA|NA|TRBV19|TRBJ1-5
CASTGPNQPQHF
TGTGCCTCAACAGGGCCCAATCAGCCCCAGCATTTT
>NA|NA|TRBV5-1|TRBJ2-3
CASSQTRASTDTQYF
TGCGCCAGCAGCCAAACCAGGGCTAGCACAGATACGCAGTATTTT
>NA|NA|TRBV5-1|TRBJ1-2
CASSFSKKDYGYTF
TGCGCCAGCAGCTTCAGTAAAAAAGACTATGGCTACACCTTC
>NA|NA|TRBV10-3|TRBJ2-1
CAISPGGAINEQFF
TGTGCCATCTCGCCGGGGGGCGCGATAAATGAGCAGTTCTTC
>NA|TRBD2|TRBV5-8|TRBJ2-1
CASSLRGGNYNEQFF
TGTGCCAGCAGCTTGCGGGGGGGCAACTACAATGAGCAGTTCTTC
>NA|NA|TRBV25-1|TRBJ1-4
CASSARHSGTEKLFF
TGTGCCAGCAGTGCTCGACACTCCGGGACAGAAAAACTGTTTTTT
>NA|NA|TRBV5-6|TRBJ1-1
CASSLVSVLNTEAFF
TGTGCCAGCAGCTTGGTGTCAGTCCTGAACACTGAAGCTTTCTTT
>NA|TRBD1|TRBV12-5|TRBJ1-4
CASGLNLPGQYNEKLFF
TGTGCTAGTGGTTTGAACTTACCGGGACAGTATAATGAAAAACTGTTTTTT
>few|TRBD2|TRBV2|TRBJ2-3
CASRRLAGGYTQYF
TGTGCCAGCAGGAGACTAGCGGGGGGGTATACGCAGTATTTT
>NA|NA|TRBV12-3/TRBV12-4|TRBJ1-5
CASSFGNQPQHF
TGTGCCAGCAGTTTCGGGAATCAGCCCCAGCATTTT
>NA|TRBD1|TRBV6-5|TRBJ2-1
CASSYDRVSSYNEQFF
TGTGCCAGCAGTTACGACAGGGTGAGCTCCTACAATGAGCAGTTCTTC
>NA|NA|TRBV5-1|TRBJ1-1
CASSLGQEVGAFF
TGCGCCAGCAGCTTGGGCCAGGAGGTAGGAGCTTTCTTT
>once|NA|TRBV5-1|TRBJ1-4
CASSLRDNARKEKLFF
TGCGCCAGCAGCCTCCGGGACAACGCCAGGAAGGAAAAACTGTTTTTT
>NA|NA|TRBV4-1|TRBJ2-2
CASSQVVGGELFF
TGCGCCAGCAGCCAAGTGGTCGGGGGGGAGCTGTTTTTT
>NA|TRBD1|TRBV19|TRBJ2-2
CASRWQDRGGTGELFF
TGTGCCAGTAGATGGCAAGACAGGGGAGGCACCGGGGAGCTGTTTTTT